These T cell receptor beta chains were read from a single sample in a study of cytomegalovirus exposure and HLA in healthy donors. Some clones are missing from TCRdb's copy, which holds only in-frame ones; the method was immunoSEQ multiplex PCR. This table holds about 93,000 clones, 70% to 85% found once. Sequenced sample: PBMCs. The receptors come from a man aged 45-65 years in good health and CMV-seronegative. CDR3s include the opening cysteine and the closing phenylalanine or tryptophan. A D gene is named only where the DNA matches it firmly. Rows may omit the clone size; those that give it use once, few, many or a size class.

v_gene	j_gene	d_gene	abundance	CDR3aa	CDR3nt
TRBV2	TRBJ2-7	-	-	CASSVQRPPLGYEQYF	TGTGCCAGCAGTGTACAGAGACCACCTCTCGGCTACGAGCAGTACTTC
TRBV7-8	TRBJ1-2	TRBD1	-	CASSPRTGDNYGYTF	TGTGCCAGCAGCCCACGGACAGGGGATAACTATGGCTACACCTTC
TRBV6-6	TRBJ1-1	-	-	CASSYLTGNTEAFF	TGTGCCAGCAGTTACTTGACGGGGAACACTGAAGCTTTCTTT
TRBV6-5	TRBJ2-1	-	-	CASSSKLVGEQFF	TGTGCCAGCAGTTCTAAACTAGTCGGTGAGCAGTTCTTC
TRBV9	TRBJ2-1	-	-	CASSVELALYNEQFF	TGTGCCAGCAGCGTAGAATTGGCCCTCTACAATGAGCAGTTCTTC
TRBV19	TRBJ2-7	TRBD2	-	CASSTDGSGRGYEQYF	TGTGCCAGTAGTACCGACGGGTCCGGGAGGGGCTACGAGCAGTACTTC
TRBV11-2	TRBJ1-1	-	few	CASSSTARTEAFF	TGTGCCAGCAGCTCTACAGCCCGCACTGAAGCTTTCTTT
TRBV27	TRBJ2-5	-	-	CATSGLLCTSVPLSIRETQYF	-
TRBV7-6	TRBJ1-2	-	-	CASSLEAAAKGYTF	TGTGCCAGCAGCTTAGAAGCGGCAGCGAAAGGCTACACCTTC
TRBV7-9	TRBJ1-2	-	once	CASSPLGEGTDAGYGYTF	TGTGCCAGCAGCCCCCTCGGAGAGGGAACTGACGCGGGGTATGGCTACACCTTC
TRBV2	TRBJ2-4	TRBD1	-	CASSGGQVAKNIQYF	TGTGCCAGCAGTGGGGGACAGGTAGCCAAAAACATTCAGTACTTC
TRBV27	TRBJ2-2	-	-	CATSTYGELFF	TGTGCCACTTCTACCTACGGGGAGCTGTTTTTT
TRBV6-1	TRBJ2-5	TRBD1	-	CASSEGQGAWETQYF	TGTGCCAGCAGTGAAGGACAGGGGGCCTGGGAGACCCAGTACTTC
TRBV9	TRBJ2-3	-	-	CASSAEGWTDTQYF	TGTGCCAGCAGCGCGGAGGGTTGGACAGATACGCAGTATTTT
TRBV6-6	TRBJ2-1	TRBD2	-	CASSYGTSGYNEQFF	TGTGCCAGCAGTTACGGGACTAGCGGTTACAATGAGCAGTTCTTC
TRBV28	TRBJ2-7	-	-	CASSLFREFSYEQYF	TGTGCCAGCAGTTTATTCAGGGAATTCTCCTACGAGCAGTACTTC
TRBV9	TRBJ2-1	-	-	CASSVAADVNEQFF	TGTGCCAGCAGCGTAGCAGCGGACGTTAATGAGCAGTTCTTC
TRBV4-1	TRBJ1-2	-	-	CASSPARDFADGYTF	TGCGCCAGCAGCCCAGCAAGGGACTTCGCGGATGGCTACACCTTC
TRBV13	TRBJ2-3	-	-	CASSLASVVADTQYF	TGTGCCAGCAGCTTGGCTAGCGTGGTCGCAGATACGCAGTATTTT
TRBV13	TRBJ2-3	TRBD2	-	CASSFLAGTDTQYF	TGTGCCAGCAGCTTCCTAGCGGGCACAGATACGCAGTATTTT
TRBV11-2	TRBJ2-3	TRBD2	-	CASSRGGFDTQYF	TGTGCCAGCAGCCGGGGGGGGTTCGATACGCAGTATTTT
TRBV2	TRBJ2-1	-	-	CASSETGAGEQFF	TGTGCCAGCAGTGAGACGGGCGCGGGTGAGCAGTTCTTC
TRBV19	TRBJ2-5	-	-	CASSAGVKETQYF	TGTGCCAGTAGTGCCGGGGTGAAAGAGACCCAGTACTTC
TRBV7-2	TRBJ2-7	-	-	CASSRGGAGRDYEQYF	TGTGCCAGCAGCCGAGGAGGGGCGGGACGAGACTACGAGCAGTACTTC
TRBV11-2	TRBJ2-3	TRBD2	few	CASSSPRREPHTQYF	TGTGCCAGCAGCTCCCCCCGGCGGGAGCCCCATACGCAGTATTTT
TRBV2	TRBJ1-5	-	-	CASSFYRAPSNQPQHF	TGTGCCAGCAGTTTTTACAGGGCCCCTAGCAATCAGCCCCAGCATTTT
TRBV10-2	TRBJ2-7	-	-	CASSALYEQYF	TGCGCCAGCAGTGCTTTGTACGAGCAGTACTTC
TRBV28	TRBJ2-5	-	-	CASSLPQQETQYF	TGTGCCAGCAGTTTACCACAGCAAGAGACCCAGTACTTC
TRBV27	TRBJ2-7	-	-	CASSFTGGGEMGQYF	TGTGCCAGCAGTTTCACAGGCGGCGGGGAAATGGGGCAGTACTTC
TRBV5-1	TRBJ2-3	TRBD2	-	CASSSEGSGGDTQYF	TGCGCCAGCAGCTCTGAGGGGAGCGGGGGAGATACGCAGTATTTT
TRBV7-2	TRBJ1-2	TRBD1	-	CASSPDRTNYGYTF	TGTGCCAGCAGTCCGGACAGGACTAACTATGGCTACACCTTC
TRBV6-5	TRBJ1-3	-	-	CASQGHRSSGNTIYF	TGTGCCAGCCAGGGACACCGGAGCTCTGGAAACACCATATATTTT
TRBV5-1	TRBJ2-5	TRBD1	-	CASSSTGTGGKTQYF	TGCGCCAGCAGTTCCACCGGGACAGGGGGTAAGACCCAGTACTTC
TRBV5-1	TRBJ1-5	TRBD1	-	CASSLEGQGGQPQHF	TGCGCCAGCAGCTTGGAAGGACAGGGGGGGCAGCCCCAGCATTTT
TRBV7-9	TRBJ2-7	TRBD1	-	CASSSNNGDRAYEQYF	TGTGCCAGCAGCTCAAATAATGGGGACAGGGCCTACGAGCAGTACTTC
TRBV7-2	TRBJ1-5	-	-	CASSSGGGNQPQHF	TGTGCCAGCAGCTCGGGGGGGGGAAATCAGCCCCAGCATTTT
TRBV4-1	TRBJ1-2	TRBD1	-	CASSLTHGGGQGARRDGYTF	TGCGCCAGCAGCCTCACCCACGGTGGGGGACAGGGGGCCCGTAGGGATGGCTACACCTTC
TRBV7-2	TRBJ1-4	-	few	CASTSGGGFEKLFF	TGTGCCAGCACCTCCGGAGGAGGGTTTGAAAAACTGTTTTTT
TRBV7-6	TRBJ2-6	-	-	CASSLEATIGANVLTF	TGTGCCAGCAGCTTAGAAGCTACGATTGGGGCCAACGTCCTGACTTTC
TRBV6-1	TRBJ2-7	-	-	CASSDLGAYEQYF	TGTGCCAGCAGTGACCTAGGGGCCTACGAGCAGTACTTC
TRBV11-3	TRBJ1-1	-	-	CASSPGGHLGTEAFF	TGTGCCAGCAGCCCGGGAGGACACCTGGGCACTGAAGCTTTCTTT
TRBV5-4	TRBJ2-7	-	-	CASTMDSSSYEQYF	TGTGCCAGCACCATGGACTCGTCATCCTACGAGCAGTACTTC
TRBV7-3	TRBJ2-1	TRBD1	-	CASSQDRENEQFF	TGTGCCAGCAGCCAAGACAGGGAGAATGAGCAGTTCTTC
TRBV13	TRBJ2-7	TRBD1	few	CASSSSGTGREEQYF	TGTGCCAGCAGCTCCTCCGGGACAGGCCGTGAGGAGCAGTACTTC
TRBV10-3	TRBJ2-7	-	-	CAIREGLWAYEQYF	TGTGCCATCAGGGAGGGGCTTTGGGCCTACGAGCAGTACTTC
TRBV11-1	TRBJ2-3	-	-	CASSTDPGTTQYF	TGTGCCAGCAGCACCGACCCAGGAACTACGCAGTATTTT
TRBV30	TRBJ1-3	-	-	CAWSRQGHSGNTIYF	TGTGCCTGGAGTCGGCAGGGCCACTCTGGAAACACCATATATTTT
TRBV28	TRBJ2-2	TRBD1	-	CASSLLGQGTLGTGELFF	TGTGCCAGCAGTTTATTGGGACAGGGAACCTTAGGCACCGGGGAGCTGTTTTTT
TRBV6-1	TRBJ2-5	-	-	CASTEPGTQYF	TGTGCCAGCACTGAGCCAGGGACCCAGTACTTC
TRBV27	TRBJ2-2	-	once	CASSFGIETGNTGELFF	TGTGCCAGCAGTTTTGGGATCGAGACAGGGAACACCGGGGAGCTGTTTTTT
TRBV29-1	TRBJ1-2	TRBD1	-	CSVDGQGGVQAYGYTF	TGCAGCGTTGATGGACAGGGGGGAGTCCAGGCGTATGGCTACACCTTC
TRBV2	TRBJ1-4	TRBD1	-	CASSPDRGSNEKLFF	TGTGCCAGCAGCCCAGACAGGGGATCGAATGAAAAACTGTTTTTT
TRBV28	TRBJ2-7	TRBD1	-	CASRYHPGQGTHEQYF	TGTGCCAGCAGGTACCACCCGGGACAGGGAACCCACGAGCAGTACTTC
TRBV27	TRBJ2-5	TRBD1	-	CASSLGNRGETQYF	TGTGCCAGCAGTTTAGGGAACAGGGGAGAGACCCAGTACTTC